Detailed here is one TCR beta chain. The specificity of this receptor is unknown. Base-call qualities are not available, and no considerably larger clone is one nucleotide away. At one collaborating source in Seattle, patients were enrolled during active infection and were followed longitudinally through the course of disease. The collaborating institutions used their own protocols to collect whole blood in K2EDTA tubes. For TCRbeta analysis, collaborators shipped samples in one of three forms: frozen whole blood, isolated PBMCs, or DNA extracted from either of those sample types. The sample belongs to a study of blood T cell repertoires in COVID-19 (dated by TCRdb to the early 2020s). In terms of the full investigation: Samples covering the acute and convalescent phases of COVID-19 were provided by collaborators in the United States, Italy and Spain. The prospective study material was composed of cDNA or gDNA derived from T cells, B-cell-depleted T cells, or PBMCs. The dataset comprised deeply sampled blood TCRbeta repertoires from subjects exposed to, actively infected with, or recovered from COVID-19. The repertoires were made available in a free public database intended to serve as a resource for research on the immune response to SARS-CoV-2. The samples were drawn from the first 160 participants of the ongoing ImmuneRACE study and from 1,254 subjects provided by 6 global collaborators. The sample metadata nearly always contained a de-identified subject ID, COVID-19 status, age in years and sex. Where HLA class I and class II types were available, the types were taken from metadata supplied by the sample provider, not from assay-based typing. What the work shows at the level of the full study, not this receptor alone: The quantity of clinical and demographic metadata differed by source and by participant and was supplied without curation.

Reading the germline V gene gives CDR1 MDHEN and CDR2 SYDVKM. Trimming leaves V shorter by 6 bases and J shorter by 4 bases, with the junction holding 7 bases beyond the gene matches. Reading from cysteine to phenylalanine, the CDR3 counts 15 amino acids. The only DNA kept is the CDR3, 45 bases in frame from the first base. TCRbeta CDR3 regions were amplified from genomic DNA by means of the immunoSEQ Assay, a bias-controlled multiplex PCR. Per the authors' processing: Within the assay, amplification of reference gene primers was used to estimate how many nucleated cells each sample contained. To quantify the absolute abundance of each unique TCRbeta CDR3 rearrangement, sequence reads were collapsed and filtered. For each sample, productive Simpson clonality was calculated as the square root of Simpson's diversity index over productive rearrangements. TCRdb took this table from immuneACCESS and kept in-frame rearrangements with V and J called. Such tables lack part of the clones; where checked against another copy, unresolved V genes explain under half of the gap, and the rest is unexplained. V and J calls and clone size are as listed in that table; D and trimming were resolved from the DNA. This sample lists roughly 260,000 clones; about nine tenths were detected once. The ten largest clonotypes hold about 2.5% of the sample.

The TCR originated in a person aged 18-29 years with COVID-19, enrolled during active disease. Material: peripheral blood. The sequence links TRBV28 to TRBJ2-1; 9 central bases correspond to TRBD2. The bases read TGTGCCAGCAGCTCATTAGCGGGAGCGTACAATGAGCAGTTCTTC. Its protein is CASSSLAGAYNEQFF.